This is a list of T cell receptor beta chains from one sample in a study of blood T cell repertoires in COVID-19. Repertoires were generated with immunoSEQ multiplex PCR, while TCRdb's copy carries only in-frame clones and drops some. The profile shows roughly 200,000 clones, about 85% of them singletons. The sample was peripheral blood. Receptors were obtained from a woman older than 75 with acute or convalescent COVID-19. CDR3s include the opening cysteine and the closing phenylalanine or tryptophan. Each record gives: V gene, clone size, D gene, J gene, CDR3 DNA, CDR3 protein. D genes are given only for firm matches. Where a row states a size, it is once, few, many or the class of an expanded clone; other rows omit it.

>TRBV7-9|-|-|TRBJ1-2
TGTGCCAGCAGCTCAGGGAGGGTCTCTAGCTATGGCTACACCTTC
CASSSGRVSSYGYTF
>TRBV9|-|TRBD1|TRBJ2-7
TGTGCCAGCACCCGGGGGACAGGGGGCATCCACGAGCAGTACTTC
CASTRGTGGIHEQYF
>TRBV19|-|TRBD1|TRBJ2-1
TGTGCCAGCACCACAGGGGGCCGGTACAATGAGCAGTTCTTC
CASTTGGRYNEQFF
>TRBV19|-|TRBD1|TRBJ1-5
TGTGCCAGTAGCCATGGGACAGTACAAAATCAGCCCCAGCATTTT
CASSHGTVQNQPQHF
>TRBV5-1|-|-|TRBJ1-3
TGCGCCAGCAGCTTAGGACCGCAGGGAAGCTCTGGAAACACCATATATTTT
CASSLGPQGSSGNTIYF
>TRBV9|-|TRBD2|TRBJ2-1
TGTGCCAGCAGCGTAGTGGGACTAGCTGCCGACAATGAGCAGTTCTTC
CASSVVGLAADNEQFF
>TRBV18|-|TRBD1|TRBJ2-7
TGTGCCAGCTCACTACAGAGGACAGGGCCAAGGGAGCAGTACTTC
CASSLQRTGPREQYF
>TRBV19|-|TRBD1|TRBJ2-7
TGTGCCAGTAAGTGGACAGGGGGCAACGAGCAGTACTTC
CASKWTGGNEQYF
>TRBV19|-|-|TRBJ1-2
TGTGCCAGTAGTAGGATACGGGGACAAAAGGGTAACTATGGCTACACCTTC
CASSRIRGQKGNYGYTF
>TRBV19|-|-|TRBJ2-2
TGTGCCAGTAATAACGGATTTGGCAGGCAGAACACCGGGGAGCTGTTTTTT
CASNNGFGRQNTGELFF
>TRBV24-1|-|-|TRBJ2-5
TGTGCCACCAGTGATTCTACAGGGCCTGGAGAGACCCAGTACTTC
CATSDSTGPGETQYF
>TRBV28|-|-|TRBJ2-5
TGTGCCAGCAGTTTGACGGCCTCCAGGCGCCAAGAGACCCAGTACTTC
CASSLTASRRQETQYF
>TRBV28|few|TRBD1|TRBJ1-2
TGTGCCAGCAGTTCTGGCGGACAGGGGGCACAATATGGCTACACCTTC
CASSSGGQGAQYGYTF
>TRBV6-6|-|-|TRBJ2-5
TGTGCCAGCAGTTACTCGAAGGGGCAGTCGGAGACCCAGTACTTC
CASSYSKGQSETQYF
>TRBV30|-|-|TRBJ2-1
TGTGCCTGGGAGCGGCGGCGGGGCAATGAGCAGTTCTTC
CAWERRRGNEQFF
>TRBV10-1|-|TRBD2|TRBJ2-3
TGCGCCAGCTCCCGGACTAGCCTCGCGGATACGCAGTATTTT
CASSRTSLADTQYF
>TRBV5-4|-|TRBD1|TRBJ1-2
TGTGCCAGCAGCTCATCAAACAGGGGGGATTATGGCTACACCTTC
CASSSSNRGDYGYTF
>TRBV7-2|-|-|TRBJ2-2
TGTGCCAGCAGCTCCGGGGGAGGCACCGGGGAGCTGTTTTTT
CASSSGGGTGELFF
>TRBV24-1|-|-|TRBJ2-5
TGTGCCACCAGTGATTCGGGGGGCGCAGGTGAGACCCAGTACTTC
CATSDSGGAGETQYF
>TRBV19|-|-|TRBJ1-4
TGTGCCAGTAGTATCGGTTCAGGGAAAAAACTGTTTTTT
CASSIGSGKKLFF
>TRBV5-1|-|TRBD1|TRBJ2-2
TGCGCCAGCAGTTACGGACAGGGGGGATCCGGGGAGCTGTTTTTT
CASSYGQGGSGELFF
>TRBV19|-|-|TRBJ1-3
TGTGCCAGTAGTTTAGGGGGGCTCCCTGGAAACACCATATATTTT
CASSLGGLPGNTIYF
>TRBV30|-|TRBD1|TRBJ1-6
TGTGCCTGGACTGGACAGGGTATCTCACCCCTCCACTTT
CAWTGQGISPLHF
>TRBV18|-|-|TRBJ1-5
TGTGCCAGCTCACTTGCCGGTCGGGGGATCCAGCCCCAGCATTTT
CASSLAGRGIQPQHF
>TRBV27|-|-|TRBJ2-1
TGTGCCAGCAGTTTACGGAACCTGGACAGCTCCTACAATGAGCAGTTCTTC
CASSLRNLDSSYNEQFF
>TRBV28|-|TRBD1|TRBJ1-1
TGTGCCAGCTTAGCGTCAGGGGGGACTGAAGCTTTCTTT
CASLASGGTEAFF
>TRBV7-3|-|-|TRBJ2-1
TGTGCCAGCAGTAGAATCTATGAGCAGTTCTTC
CASSRIYEQFF
>TRBV5-4|-|TRBD2|TRBJ2-3
TGTGCCAGCAGCTTGGAGTTGGGAGGGACGCAGTATTTT
CASSLELGGTQYF
>TRBV11-2|-|TRBD1|TRBJ2-3
TGTGCCAGCAGCCTCGGGCCAGACAGGGAGACCTCGCAGTATTTT
CASSLGPDRETSQYF
>TRBV6-5|-|TRBD1|TRBJ1-1
TGTGCCAGCAGCAGCGGTTACAGGGGTGAAGCTTTCTTT
CASSSGYRGEAFF
>TRBV19|-|TRBD1|TRBJ2-7
TGTGCCAGTACCCCCGGGACAGGGGGCCGCGAGCAGTACTTC
CASTPGTGGREQYF
>TRBV5-1|-|-|TRBJ2-5
TGCGCCAGCAGCTTGGGTGCAGGGGCCGATAAGTACTTC
CASSLGAGADKYF
>TRBV5-1|few|-|TRBJ1-6
TGCGCCAGCAGCTTGGGTGAAACTTATAATTCACCCCTCCACTTT
CASSLGETYNSPLHF
>TRBV24-1|-|-|TRBJ1-5
TGTGCCACCAGTGATGGAGGAAACAATCAGCCCCAGCATTTT
CATSDGGNNQPQHF
>TRBV12-3/TRBV12-4|-|TRBD1|TRBJ1-2
TGTGCCAGCACCGTTTGGACAGGGCAGGGCTACACCTTC
CASTVWTGQGYTF
>TRBV27|-|TRBD2|TRBJ2-3
TGTGCCAGCAGGGGCGATGCCGGGAGGTTAACAGATACGCAGTATTTT
CASRGDAGRLTDTQYF